This TCR beta chain came from a study of early T cells in non-severe SARS-CoV-2 infection. Study in general: Chains stayed unpaired after sequencing of bulk RNA from unsorted whole blood.

A few counts support this clonotype. Via MiXCR, TCRdb re-called the 5' RACE reads, giving one row per CDR3 protein. The sample shows 55,000 to 70,000 distinct CDR3 sequences, 12% of them seen only once. Germline-derived CDR1 and CDR2 are MDHEN and SYDVKM. The V end lost 5 bases, the J end lost 2 bases, and 11 bases lay between the germline ends. This CDR3 is built from 14 residues. The chain combines TRBV28 with TRBJ2-3; no reliable D call. The clonotype was recovered from an adult who was a healthcare worker with PCR-confirmed SARS-CoV-2 infection or an uninfected control (not recorded which). Sequenced input: whole blood. The DNA of the CDR3 is TGTGCCAGCAGTCTCGTCGGGTTCACAGATACGCAGTATTTT. It specifies CASSLVGFTDTQYF.